One sample yielded the 11 T cell receptor beta chains listed below, sequenced in a study of blood T cell repertoires in COVID-19. Clones were sequenced by immunoSEQ multiplex PCR, and TCRdb holds only the in-frame ones, with some missing. The table records around 160,000 clones, over 80% of them present only once. Specimen: PBMCs or T cells enriched from blood (not recorded which). The receptors were sampled from a woman aged 45 to 65 who had been exposed to COVID-19.

This clone was counted a single time. The chain joins TRBV5-6 to TRBJ2-7; D not certain. There are 14 residues in the CDR3. V was shortened by 4 bases and J by 2 bases, with 13 bases between the two germline ends. Germline CDR1 reads SGHDT; CDR2 reads YYEEEE. The CDR3 sequence is CASSRVVPTYEQYF. The CDR3 DNA sequence: TGTGCCAGCAGCCGGGTGGTACCGACCTACGAGCAGTACTTC.

The chain has TRBV7-6 and TRBJ2-3; TRBD2 agrees at 7 bases. The CDR3 runs to 16 residues. CDR1 is SGHVS and CDR2 is FNYEAQ in the germline V gene. Losses at the gene ends were 1 base for V and 4 bases for J; bases not matched to a gene: 8. In DNA form, the CDR3 reads TGTGCCAGCAGCTTAGGAGCGGGATCCTTAGCAGATACGCAGTATTTT. Protein product: CASSLGAGSLADTQYF. The variable domain in full, with the rest retrieved from reference TRBV7-6 and TRBJ2-3, is GAGVSQSPRYKVTKRGQDVALRCDPISGHVSLYWYRQALGQGPEFLTYFNYEAQQDKSGLPNDRFSAERPEGSISTLTIQRTEQRDSAMYRCASSLGAGSLADTQYFGPGTRLTVL.

V is TRBV5-6 and J is TRBJ2-2; 9 nucleotides line up with TRBD1. V was clipped by 4 bases and J by 0 bases; unmatched bases: 10. Germline V lookup: CDR1 SGHDT, CDR2 YYEEEE. The CDR3 has 18 amino acids. The CDR3 bases are TGTGCCAGCAGCCGATTGTTGGGACAGGGTGCGAACACCGGGGAGCTGTTTTTT. As protein: CASSRLLGQGANTGELFF. Full variable domain (outside the CDR3, taken from reference TRBV5-6 and TRBJ2-2): DAGVTQSPTHLIKTRGQQVTLRCSPKSGHDTVSWYQQALGQGPQFIFQYYEEEERQRGNFPDRFSGHQFPNYSSELNVNALLLGDSALYLCASSRLLGQGANTGELFFGEGSRLTVL.

The chain is built from TRBV5-4 and TRBJ1-1; weak D call: TRBD1 (6 bases). This CDR3 is 18 amino acids long. Germline V gene sequence: CDR1 SGHNT, CDR2 YYREEE (reference sequence). Trimming pared 2 bases from V and 3 bases from J, leaving 23 bases between. The CDR3, as DNA: TGTGCCAGCAGCTTTACTGGGGTGAAAGGGACACCCGACACTGAAGCTTTCTTT. Its translation: CASSFTGVKGTPDTEAFF.

This clone was counted only a few times. This sequence joins TRBV12-2 and TRBJ2-7; TRBD1, as called in the table, went unchecked against the DNA. TRBV12-2 is tagged as a pseudogene. The CDR3 covers 16 residues. For the CDR3, the DNA is TGTGCAAGTCGCTTAGAGAGACAGGGGACCCCCTACGAGCAGTACTTC. Protein sequence: CASRLERQGTPYEQYF.

The rearrangement links TRBV27 to TRBJ2-7; D ambiguous. Germline V gives CDR1 MNHEY, CDR2 SMNVEV (reference sequence). The CDR3 sequence is 11 residues long. Deletions cut 6 bases from V and 5 bases from J, with 8 bases between. The CDR3 loop is CASRNLNEQYF. CDR3 nucleotide sequence: TGTGCCAGCAGGAACTTGAACGAGCAGTACTTC.

This clone was seen only a few times. The rearrangement links TRBV6-4 to TRBJ1-5; tentatively, D is TRBD1 (5 bases). Germline CDR1 is MRHNA and CDR2 is SNTAGT. The V and J ends lost 3 bases and 2 bases respectively, with 8 bases between them. The CDR3 contains 14 residues. CDR3 amino acids: CASSEQDGNQPQHF. The CDR3, as DNA: TGTGCCAGCAGTGAACAGGACGGCAATCAGCCCCAGCATTTT.

The chain carries TRBV11-2 and TRBJ2-3; 12 bases line up with TRBD2. V trimming: 5 bases; J trimming: 6 bases; junction bases outside the gene matches: 9. The CDR3 runs 16 residues. Germline values: CDR1 SGHAT, CDR2 FQNNGV. This CDR3 is CASSHRTSGDRDTQYF. Here the CDR3 DNA reads TGTGCCAGCAGCCATAGGACTAGCGGGGATAGGGATACGCAGTATTTT.

V usage is TRBV11-2 and J usage is TRBJ2-7; 7 nucleotides agree with TRBD1. The junction had 7 bases not matched to a gene; V was cut back by 2 bases and J by 6 bases. In germline, CDR1 is SGHAT, CDR2 FQNNGV. CDR3 length: 14 residues. Written as DNA, the CDR3 is TGTGCCAGCAGCTTATATGACAGGGTAGCCGAGCAGTACTTC. Protein: CASSLYDRVAEQYF.

This clone was seen a few times. The J gene is TRBJ2-1, the V gene TRBV4-2; D perhaps matches TRBD1 (5 bases). The CDR3 has 15 amino acids. The V end lost 0 bases, the J end lost 4 bases, and 10 bases lay between the germline ends. CDR1 and CDR2 from the germline V gene are LGHNA and YNFKEQ. CDR3 in DNA: TGTGCCAGCAGCCAAGACGGGCAGGGATACAATGAGCAGTTCTTC. Translated, it gives CASSQDGQGYNEQFF.

The J gene is TRBJ1-1, the V gene TRBV30; D is unresolved. CDR1 GTSNPN and CDR2 SVGIG come from the germline V gene (reference sequence). CDR3 size: 14 residues. V gave up 0 bases and J gave up 1 base, with 9 bases separating them. This CDR3 is CAWSVRLENTEAFF. CDR3 in DNA: TGTGCCTGGAGTGTACGACTCGAGAACACTGAAGCTTTCTTT.